This T cell receptor (beta chain) emerged from a study of T cells after yellow fever vaccination. Overall study: Researchers used SMART-Seq v4 Ultra Low Input to prepare fractions that had low cell numbers. Overall study findings and caveats: At approximately 95% for CD4 and 75% to 90% for CD8, most primary-vaccination clones showed up again after the booster.

This clonotype was picked up a small number of times. Antigen unknown. The V gene's germline CDR1 is SEHNR and CDR2 FQNEAQ (reference sequence). V was pared by 5 bases and J by 3 bases, with 13 bases between. The CDR3 loop spans 14 amino acids. TCRdb fed the 5' RACE reads into MiXCR, producing one record per CDR3 protein. The table has about 310,000 distinct CDR3 sequences, 3.6% seen once. The receptor was isolated from a man aged 18 to 29 who received the YFV17D yellow fever vaccine. The chain recombines TRBV7-9 with TRBJ1-1; possible D gene TRBD1, 5 bases. Sequences were derived from PBMCs, sampled on the day of the yellow fever booster vaccination. The DNA of the CDR3 is TGTGCCAGCAGCGTTCGCGGGGGAGACACTGAAGCTTTCTTT. This encodes CASSVRGGDTEAFF.